The rows below give T cell receptor beta chains drawn from one sample of a study of blood T cell repertoires in COVID-19. Clones were sequenced by immunoSEQ multiplex PCR, and TCRdb holds only the in-frame ones, with some missing. Of some 700,000 clones listed, approximately 90% are singletons. Sample: peripheral blood. Receptors were obtained from a woman aged 18-30 years with acute or convalescent COVID-19. Both conserved end residues are part of each CDR3. A D gene is named only where the DNA matches it firmly. Clone size is shown for a subset of rows, as once, few, many or a class of expanded clone.

- | TRBJ2-1 | TRBV7-8 | - | CASSFTGTPSGEQFF | TGTGCCAGCAGCTTCACCGGGACTCCCTCCGGGGAGCAGTTCTTC
- | TRBJ2-7 | TRBV5-1 | - | CASSVKPWSENEQYF | TGCGCCAGCAGTGTCAAGCCTTGGTCCGAAAACGAGCAGTACTTC
- | TRBJ1-2 | TRBV10-3 | - | CAISDLVSVANYGYTF | TGTGCCATCAGTGACTTAGTGTCCGTAGCTAACTATGGCTACACCTTC
- | TRBJ2-6 | TRBV2 | - | CASTVDHGGLSGANVLTF | TGTGCCAGCACAGTTGACCATGGGGGCCTTTCTGGGGCCAACGTCCTGACTTTC
- | TRBJ1-1 | TRBV4-2 | - | CASISYTEAFF | TGTGCCAGCATCTCTTACACTGAAGCTTTCTTT
- | TRBJ2-1 | TRBV24-1 | - | CATSEDSHEQFF | TGTGCCACCAGTGAGGATAGCCATGAGCAGTTCTTC
- | TRBJ2-1 | TRBV7-3 | - | CASSPTGTQQFF | TGTGCCAGCAGCCCTACCGGGACACAGCAGTTCTTC
few | TRBJ1-2 | TRBV5-1 | TRBD1 | CASSPGTGGRYGYTF | TGCGCCAGCAGCCCGGGGACAGGGGGCCGATATGGCTACACCTTC
- | TRBJ1-4 | TRBV7-6 | - | CASAPRQGNEKLFF | TGTGCCAGCGCCCCCCGGCAGGGAAATGAAAAACTGTTTTTT
- | TRBJ1-2 | TRBV30 | TRBD1 | CAWSAQTGGKYGYTF | TGTGCCTGGAGTGCCCAGACAGGGGGCAAGTATGGCTACACCTTC
- | TRBJ2-2 | TRBV11-2 | - | CASSPRVLSSMGTGELFF | TGTGCCAGCAGCCCGAGGGTACTTTCCTCGATGGGGACCGGGGAGCTGTTTTTT
- | TRBJ1-1 | TRBV7-2 | - | CASSSGVNTEAFF | TGTGCCAGCAGCTCGGGGGTGAACACTGAAGCTTTCTTT
- | TRBJ1-1 | TRBV7-2 | TRBD1 | CASSPRTGNTEAFF | TGTGCCAGCAGCCCGAGGACAGGGAACACTGAAGCTTTCTTT
once | TRBJ1-2 | TRBV3-1/TRBV3-2 | - | CASSQTLWGGDGYTF | TGTGCCAGCAGCCAGACTCTGTGGGGCGGAGATGGCTACACCTTC
- | TRBJ2-7 | TRBV27 | - | CASSLQGGYEQYF | TGTGCCAGCAGTTTACAAGGGGGATACGAGCAGTACTTC
- | TRBJ2-7 | TRBV21-1 | - | CASSSPGGQVSYEQYF | TGTGCCAGCAGCTCCCCGGGGGGACAAGTATCCTACGAGCAGTACTTC
- | TRBJ1-2 | TRBV24-1 | TRBD1 | CATSDLDRDYGYTF | TGTGCCACCAGTGATTTAGACAGGGACTATGGCTACACCTTC
few | TRBJ1-5 | TRBV5-5 | - | CASSLQNQPQHF | TGTGCCAGCAGCTTACAGAATCAGCCCCAGCATTTT
- | TRBJ2-1 | TRBV29-1 | - | CSVEVTGWGEQFF | TGCAGCGTTGAAGTCACAGGGTGGGGTGAGCAGTTCTTC
- | TRBJ1-1 | TRBV10-2 | - | CASSEWGGNTEAFF | TGCGCCAGCAGTGAATGGGGGGGGAACACTGAAGCTTTCTTT
- | TRBJ1-2 | TRBV6-1 | TRBD1 | CASSESETGYYGYTF | TGTGCCAGCAGTGAAAGCGAGACAGGGTACTATGGCTACACCTTC
- | TRBJ1-5 | TRBV6-5 | - | CASREGNQPQHF | TGTGCCAGCAGGGAGGGAAATCAGCCCCAGCATTTT